This entry describes one TCR beta chain. Its antigen is still unknown. Qualities for individual bases were not recorded, and no much larger clone is one base off. RNA was extracted using the RNeasy kit, and roughly 0.45 to 1 microgram was reverse transcribed with random hexamers. TCR beta CDR3 regions were amplified with the immunoSEQ multiplex PCR assay covering 54 Vbeta and 13 Jbeta segments. PCR amplification bias was corrected by using a synthetic template baseline for primer optimization and computational correction. The authors processed their data as follows. Reads were annotated to V, D and J genes per IMGT and analyzed with immunoSEQ Analyzer, keeping only productive sequences. Clonality was computed as one minus Shannon entropy normalized by log2 of the number of productive unique sequences. For each patient and control, public and private clones were evaluated within the 100 most prevalent clones. Clones were defined as Susac-specific if absent from the healthy and MS cohorts, from approximately 1,100 published viral clones and from other ImmuneACCESS disease sequences. The public sequencing data were trimmed at Q25 with fastp and processed into clonotypes with MiXCR by TCRdb, which kept only in-frame beta chains. Entries that share a CDR3 protein sequence are merged under the most common genes and DNA. The V and J calls reflect TCRdb's pipeline rather than the authors' work. The sample table shows hundreds of thousands of distinct CDR3 sequences, and 90% to 97% are seen once. Of the sample, approximately 0.094% falls within the top ten clones.

The CDR3 starts with the cysteine, ends with the phenylalanine, and has 12 residues. Only the CDR3 part of the read is kept: 36 bases, read in frame from the first base. The germline V gene specifies KGHDR as CDR1 and SFDVKD as CDR2. The junction shows trimming of 6 bases on V and 5 bases on J, plus 8 bases between the germline ends. Peripheral blood CD8+ and CD4+ T cells from healthy donors, Susac syndrome patients and multiple sclerosis patients were profiled using high-throughput TCR beta sequencing. Recently defined diagnostic criteria for definite or probable disease were met by the Susac syndrome patients. Bulk CD8+ and CD4+ T cells were purified by magnetic negative isolation, while CD8+ TEMRA cells were enriched using FACS. Blood was drawn into EDTA tubes, processed within 24 hours, and PBMCs were isolated by density gradient centrifugation. PBMCs destined for TCR sequencing were cryopreserved in liquid nitrogen and later thawed in a 37 °C water bath. The sorted or isolated CD4+, CD8+ and CD8+ TEMRA cells had a purity of 90% or higher.

This sample was included in a study of CD8 T cells in Susac syndrome (dated by TCRdb to 2018 to 2020). Looking at the study overall: Of the Susac syndrome patients who were sequenced, more than five had clinically active disease and eight or nine were in clinical remission. At the time of blood withdrawal, Susac syndrome patients were either therapy-naive, taking corticosteroids (with some also receiving IVIg), or on IVIg alone. The study used repertoire sequencing to test whether antigen drove CD8+ T cell activation and differentiation in Susac syndrome. Study-level results and caveats: In patients with Susac syndrome, the CD4+ T cell repertoire showed no detectable clonal expansion. The number of individuals in the TCR sequencing and HLA analysis was acknowledged as relatively small.

The sequence came from a human donor with Susac syndrome. The sample taken for sequencing was CD4+ T cells from PBMCs. This chain is built from TRBV24-1 and TRBJ2-3; tentative D gene TRBD2, with 5 bases matching. The CDR3: CATSMAGDTQYF. In nucleotide form, the sequence is TGTGCCACCAGTATGGCGGGAGATACGCAGTATTTT.